Listed here is a single TCR beta chain. The antigen it recognizes is unknown. Within one base of it there is no much larger clone, and no base qualities were kept. The cohort comprised 550 to 700 healthy bone marrow donors. At the time of sampling, every cohort member was nominally healthy, though immune exposures that went unrecorded were likely present. The donor was CMV seronegative and was included in the group of a few hundred seronegative cohort members. Each donor provided a peripheral blood sample, and peripheral blood mononuclear cells were used for TCR beta sequencing. Genomic DNA extraction from the blood cell samples was performed with the Qiagen DNeasy Blood Extraction Kit. This sample was included in a study of cytomegalovirus exposure and HLA in healthy donors (dated by TCRdb to 2016 to 2017). About the study as a whole: An earlier analysis of approximately 640 of the donors reported 250 to 300 Gb of sequence data and some 120 million unique TCR beta sequences from 150 million to 200 million T cells. An early release that covered more than 550 HLA-typed donors contained around 300 gigabases of sequencing data and tens of millions of unique TCR sequences. Among the roughly 400 genotyped donors, about 85% belonged to the genetic ancestry cluster associated with self-reported Caucasian donors. The study was designed to test whether signatures of past pathogen exposure could be identified by cataloging public T cell receptors. The study used immunosequencing to profile the T cell repertoires of more than 650 subjects and linked those repertoires to cytomegalovirus serostatus. A separate validation cohort of roughly 120 different subjects was used in addition to the 666-subject first cohort. High-throughput TCR immunosequencing, statistical association of individual TCRs with disease status, and machine learning were combined to predict cytomegalovirus infection status. In a later analysis, previously published TCR beta repertoires from about 670 donors were re-analyzed and high-resolution HLA genotyping was added so that TCR occurrence patterns could be studied. Rather than using new phenotypic data, the later analysis identified candidate immune exposures from TCR beta sequences and from how often those sequences occurred across donors. In an earlier analysis of more than 550 of the donors, high-throughput TCR beta sequencing was used to judge whether each TCR beta V gene segment behaved as functional or pseudogenic. Alongside the repertoire data, information on donor age, sex, ethnicity and CMV serostatus was compiled. A later genetic analysis used genome-wide SNP genotypes for 398 of the 666 donors, treating that subset as a discovery cohort. Every repertoire in the discovery cohort had been generated on one and the same sequencing platform. HLA typing covered class I and class II loci at four-digit resolution. Typing coverage differed by locus: A, B, C, DRB1 and DQB1 were typed in about 620-630 donors, DQA1 in around 500, DPA1 in some 570, and DPB1 in 450 to 480. Because of strong linkage in the cohort, roughly five DR-DQ haplotypes were treated as single units for association and clustering. On average, roughly 200,000 unique TCR beta nucleotide sequences were sequenced per donor among a few hundred genotyped donors of the cohort, with roughly 18% of those sequences being non-productive.

The library was prepared using the immunoSEQ multiplex PCR assay. For the multiplex PCR, a mixture combining 60 forward primers for TCR Vbeta segments and 13 reverse primers for TCR Jbeta segments was used. A multiplex PCR assay on genomic DNA amplified the CDR3 region of rearranged TCR beta genes. On the Illumina HiSeq System, the amplified TCR beta libraries were sequenced as 87-base-pair reads. The published analysis was carried out like this. A later analysis counted about 76 million unique TCR beta chains across the 650 to 800 repertoires, and roughly 9.9 million of these chains were shared by at least two donors. A nearest-neighbor algorithm error-corrected the raw reads and collapsed the reads into unique sequences, merging closely related sequences to remove PCR and sequencing errors. V, D and J gene segments were assigned by aligning CDR3 sequences to IMGT reference sequences. For a sequence to be retained, at least a six-nucleotide match to both a V gene segment and a J gene segment was required. Rearrangements were classified as productive when the CDR3 lacked stop codons and remained in frame with V and J, and all other rearrangements were classified as non-productive. Following IMGT convention, CDR3 was defined as the stretch from the second conserved V-encoded cysteine up to the conserved J-encoded phenylalanine. The earlier analysis of about 500 of the donors excluded sequences that lacked an unambiguous match to a single V gene segment. In an earlier analysis of around 590 of the donors, a V segment was called functional when productive rearrangements were above 56.7%, and segregating when the standard deviation between donors exceeded 5%. A statistical classification framework was built for diagnosing cytomegalovirus status from the catalog of TCR beta chain sequences. In a later analysis, V and J genes were assigned by comparing TCR nucleotide sequences against IMGT/GENE-DB human TR gene sequences. The TCRdist pipeline was used in a later analysis to assign CDR3 sequences and most-parsimonious VDJ recombination scenarios. In a later analysis, each TCR beta chain was defined by its CDR3 amino acid sequence together with its V-gene family, and reads without a unique V-gene family were excluded. As a way to deal with suspected cross-contamination and a sequencing artifact, a later analysis dropped 450 to 600 nucleotide sequences that were highly shared and had low generation probability. For each public chain, a later analysis derived a clonal expansion index from normalized ranks of inferred template counts within each repertoire. Generation probabilities in a later analysis came from a VDJ recombination model fitted to out-of-frame rearrangements, and those results were checked against IGoR. In a later analysis, hypergeometric tests were used to score TCR-TCR, TCR-HLA and TCR-CMV co-occurrence, with a repertoire-size bias correction applied to TCR pairs. To estimate false discovery rates, a later analysis permuted the HLA or CMV assignments 20 times. In a later analysis, co-occurring TCRs were grouped using DBSCAN, with TCRdist sequence similarity added in when clustering inside HLA-allele-positive subsets. Repertoires with fewer than 30,000 or more than 120,000 public chains were left out of co-occurrence clustering, as were a handful of repertoires with anomalous nucleotide sharing. TCRdb holds this immuneACCESS table with in-frame rearrangements only. Some clones are missing; in checked studies, unresolved V genes explain under half, and the rest has no known cause. V and J calls and clone size are those listed in that table; D and trimming were worked out from the DNA. Across this sample there are some 140,000 clones, with roughly 80% seen only once. The ten largest clonotypes hold just under 1% of the sample.

The study at large found these results: In a later analysis, HLA-associated TCR beta chains were found to be more clonally expanded and to have lower generation probabilities than equally common non-associated chains. Most TCR sequences were observed very rarely across donors, whereas some public TCRs were present in many individuals. A cluster of highly shared sequence variants was judged likely to be a technical artifact of the sequencing pipeline. In vitro tests confirmed that three of the cytomegalovirus-associated TCR beta chains recognize cytomegalovirus antigens. In a later analysis, most CMV-associated TCR beta chains were found to appear HLA-restricted, with HLA associations seemingly driven largely by CMV exposure. Cytomegalovirus status was reported to be diagnosed by the classifier with high specificity and sensitivity in both the original and validation cohorts. When HLA alleles, especially DR and DQ, strongly co-occurred, attributing TCR associations to individual alleles was difficult. Linkage disequilibrium might explain the correlated functional status among segregating V segments, but an unknown experimental factor could not be excluded. Sequencing depth was assumed to be roughly uniform across donors in the presence/absence analyses, though that assumption may not hold. Because HLA typing was unavailable for some donors at each locus, only the typed subset was used in association tests. The earlier analysis of about 600 of the donors excluded some 15 rarely observed V segments, including chromosome 9 orphons, because counts were too low. It was suggested by the authors that the approach could potentially be generalized to other disease states and immunological phenotypes. Because the 87-base-pair reads could not distinguish some IMGT-functional V segments, including TRBV6-2 and TRBV6-3, those segments were excluded. Only TCR beta chains were sequenced in this cohort, and the absence of alpha or paired-chain data limited detectable features. A later genetic analysis associated a missense DCLRE1C variant with V-gene and J-gene trimming of TCR beta chains, and an independent cohort replicated the association. A further reported finding was that TCR beta sequences accurately predicted the HLA-A and HLA-B alleles for most subjects in the first cohort. At a false discovery rate of 0.05, a later analysis linked approximately 18,000 TCR beta sequences to specific HLA alleles. In a later genetic analysis, fewer N-insertions in productive TCRs were reported among donors in an Asian-associated ancestry cluster than the roughly 700-donor mean. In an earlier analysis of 500 to 650 of the donors, most TCR beta V segments appeared in productive rearrangements about 87% or about 30% of the time, broadly matching IMGT annotations. According to a later analysis, TCR association rates differed among HLA loci, with DRB1 alleles showing the most associated TCRs and HLA-C alleles showing the fewest. According to a later analysis, parvovirus B19, influenza, CMV and Epstein-Barr virus appeared linked to several top co-occurrence clusters. The study listed approximately 160 TCR beta chains as associated with cytomegalovirus. The only immune exposure information available for the cohort was CMV serostatus.

At the junction V is shortened by 8 bases and J by 7 bases; bases outside the gene matches: 16. Including cysteine and phenylalanine, the CDR3 has 16 amino acids. Only the CDR3 part of the read is kept: 48 bases, read in frame from the first base. The germline V gene provides CDR1 SNHLY and CDR2 FYNNEI. This chain joins TRBV2 to TRBJ1-4, with 7 junctional bases fitting TRBD1. The receptor comes from a man younger than 35 in good health and CMV-seronegative. Sequencing used PBMCs. The CDR3 protein sequence reads: CASLGRGGPGSEKLFF. The DNA sequence follows: TGTGCCAGCCTGGGCCGAGGGGGCCCCGGTAGTGAAAAACTGTTTTTT. Supplemented by the reference TRBV2 and TRBJ1-4 proteins around the CDR3, the complete variable domain is EPEVTQTPSHQVTQMGQEVILRCVPISNHLYFYWYRQILGQKVEFLVSFYNNEISEKSEIFDDQFSVERPDGSNFTLKIRSTKLEDSAMYFCASLGRGGPGSEKLFFGSGTQLSVL.